The clone carrying this T cell receptor (beta chain) came up once. This entry comes from a study of blood T cell repertoires in COVID-19. Study overall: Italy, Spain and the United States were the sources of the convalescent and acute COVID-19 samples. The analysed material was cDNA or gDNA that came from T cells, B-cell-depleted T cells, or PBMCs.

Trimming left V 3 bases short and J 5 bases short, with 10 bases between. The germline gives CDR1 SGHAT, CDR2 FQNNGV. The CDR3 has 14 residues. Under the authors' procedure: The assay estimated nucleated cells by amplifying reference gene primers. Assay: immunoSEQ multiplex PCR; the TCRdb copy retains only in-frame clones and omits some. V and J calls and clone size are given by that table; D and trimming were obtained from the DNA. The sample records some 130,000 clones, about 80% being singletons. The chain has TRBV11-2 and TRBJ1-4; possible D gene TRBD1, 6 bases. The sample was peripheral blood. The clonotype comes from a human donor in a cohort sampled during active COVID-19. The CDR3 reads CASSLDRQNEKLFF. CDR3 DNA: TGTGCCAGCAGCTTGGACAGACAAAATGAAAAACTGTTTTTT.